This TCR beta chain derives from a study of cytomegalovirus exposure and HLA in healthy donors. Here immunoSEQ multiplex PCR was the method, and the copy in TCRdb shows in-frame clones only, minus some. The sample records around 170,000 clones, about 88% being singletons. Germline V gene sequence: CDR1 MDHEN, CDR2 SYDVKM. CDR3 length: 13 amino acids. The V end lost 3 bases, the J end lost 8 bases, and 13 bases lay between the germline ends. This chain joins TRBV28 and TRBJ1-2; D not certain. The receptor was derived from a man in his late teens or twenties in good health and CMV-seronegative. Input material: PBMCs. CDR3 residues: CASSFKTVEGYTF. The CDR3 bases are TGTGCCAGCAGTTTCAAAACCGTTGAGGGCTACACCTTC.